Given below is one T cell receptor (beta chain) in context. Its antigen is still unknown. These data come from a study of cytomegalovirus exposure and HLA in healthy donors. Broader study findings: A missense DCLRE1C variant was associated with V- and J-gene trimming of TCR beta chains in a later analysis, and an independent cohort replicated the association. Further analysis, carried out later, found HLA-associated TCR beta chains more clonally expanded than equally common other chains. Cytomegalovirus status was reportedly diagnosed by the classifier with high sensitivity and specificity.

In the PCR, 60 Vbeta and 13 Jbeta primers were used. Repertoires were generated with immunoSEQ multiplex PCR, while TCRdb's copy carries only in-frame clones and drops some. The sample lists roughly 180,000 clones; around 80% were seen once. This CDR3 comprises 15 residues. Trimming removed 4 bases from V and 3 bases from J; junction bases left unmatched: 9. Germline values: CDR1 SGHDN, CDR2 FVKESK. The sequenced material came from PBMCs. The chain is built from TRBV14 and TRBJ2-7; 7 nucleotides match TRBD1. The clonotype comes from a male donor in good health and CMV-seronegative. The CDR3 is CASSRTGAFIYEQYF. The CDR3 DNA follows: TGTGCCAGCAGCCGAACAGGGGCCTTTATCTACGAGCAGTACTTC.